This T cell receptor beta chain emerged from a study of OX40 agonist ivuxolimab in advanced cancers. About the study: Participants, 65% to 85% male, averaged approximately 56 years of age, ranging from roughly 23 to 90.

Notes on this clone: Its antigen remains unknown.

Cycle 7 day 1, cycle 4 day 1, and baseline were the timepoints at which blood was sampled. This CDR3 is built from 18 residues. CDR1 SGHTA and CDR2 FQGNSA come from the germline V gene. The ends lost 1 base at V and 4 bases at J; junction bases unmatched: 14. Study-level results: CD8+ T cells were the subset that, on average, had more expanded clones than CD4+. Among patients with partial responses at 0.1-3.0 mg/kg, clonal expansion was among the lowest.

This table comes from immunoSEQ multiplex PCR, and its TCRdb copy is limited to in-frame clones, with some not included. In the table there are approximately 61,000 clones, roughly nine tenths of which are singletons. The sequence derives from an adult with an advanced solid tumor such as melanoma, head and neck, liver or kidney cancer. The input for sequencing was CD4+ or CD8+ T cells sorted from blood, taken in a trial of the OX40 agonist ivuxolimab. J is TRBJ2-5 and V is TRBV7-2; 8 positions match TRBD2. CDR3 amino acids: CASSLGGLSGRGGETQYF. The CDR3 DNA reads as TGTGCCAGCAGCTTAGGAGGTTTGAGCGGGAGAGGGGGAGAGACCCAGTACTTC.